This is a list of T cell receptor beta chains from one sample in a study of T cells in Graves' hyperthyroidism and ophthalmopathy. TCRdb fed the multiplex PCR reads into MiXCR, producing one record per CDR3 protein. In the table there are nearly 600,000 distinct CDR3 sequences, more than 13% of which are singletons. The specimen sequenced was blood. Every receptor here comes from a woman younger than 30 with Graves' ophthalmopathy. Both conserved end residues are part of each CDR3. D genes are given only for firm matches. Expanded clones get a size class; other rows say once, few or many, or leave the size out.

DNA: TGTGCCAGCAGTTACTGGGGAATTAACCTAGCGGGAGGAGGGGAGCAGTTCTTC; CDR3: CASSYWGINLAGGGEQFF; D: TRBD2; size: many; V: TRBV6-2/TRBV6-3; J: TRBJ2-1
DNA: TGTGCCAGCAGTCCCGGGGGGACTTGGGCTTTCTTT; CDR3: CASSPGGTWAFF; D: NA; size: many; V: TRBV28; J: TRBJ1-1
DNA: TGCAGTGCTACAGCGGTCGGAGGCACCGGGGAGCTGTTTTTT; CDR3: CSATAVGGTGELFF; D: NA; size: NA; V: TRBV20-1; J: TRBJ2-2
DNA: TGTGCCAGCAGCTGGGGAGCGGGAGGGTACACCGGGGAGCTGTTTTTT; CDR3: CASSWGAGGYTGELFF; D: TRBD2; size: many; V: TRBV5-5; J: TRBJ2-2
DNA: TGCAGTGCTAGAGAGATTACAGGGGCGGGAAGCAATCAGCCCCAGCATTTT; CDR3: CSAREITGAGSNQPQHF; D: TRBD1; size: many; V: TRBV20-1; J: TRBJ1-5
DNA: TGTGCCAGCAGCCCCCGTCGTGGGGTAGAGCAGTTCTTC; CDR3: CASSPRRGVEQFF; D: NA; size: few; V: TRBV6-2/TRBV6-3; J: TRBJ2-1
DNA: TGCAGCGTTGAAGAGGGGGGCGTTGGCTATGGCTACACCTTC; CDR3: CSVEEGGVGYGYTF; D: NA; size: NA; V: TRBV29-1; J: TRBJ1-2
DNA: TGTGCCAGCAGTTTTGTAAGCAATCGATACGAGCAGTACTTC; CDR3: CASSFVSNRYEQYF; D: NA; size: NA; V: TRBV27; J: TRBJ2-7
DNA: TGTGCCAGCAGGGAACCTCAGGGGTACTATGGCTACACCTTC; CDR3: CASREPQGYYGYTF; D: NA; size: many; V: TRBV12-3/TRBV12-4; J: TRBJ1-2
DNA: TGTGCCAGCAGCTTAACAGCGGGAAGCACAGATACGCAGTATTTT; CDR3: CASSLTAGSTDTQYF; D: TRBD2; size: many; V: TRBV7-9; J: TRBJ2-3
DNA: TGCGCCAGCAGTGAGCGGACTAGCGGTAATGAGCAGTTCTTC; CDR3: CASSERTSGNEQFF; D: TRBD2; size: few; V: TRBV10-2; J: TRBJ2-1
DNA: TGTGCCAGTAGTACGATCGGACTAGCGAACGCCTACGAGCAGTACTTC; CDR3: CASSTIGLANAYEQYF; D: TRBD2; size: NA; V: TRBV19; J: TRBJ2-7
DNA: TGTGCCAGCAGCTTAGCCGGGACAGGGGATAGGTACGAGCAGTACTTC; CDR3: CASSLAGTGDRYEQYF; D: TRBD1; size: many; V: TRBV7-6; J: TRBJ2-7
DNA: TGTGCCAGCAGCGTGGGACTAGCGGGAATCTACAATGAGCAGTTCTTC; CDR3: CASSVGLAGIYNEQFF; D: TRBD2; size: many; V: TRBV11-2; J: TRBJ2-1
DNA: TGTGCCTGCACGGACCCGGGGGGCGAGCAGTACTTC; CDR3: CACTDPGGEQYF; D: TRBD2; size: many; V: TRBV6-1; J: TRBJ2-7
DNA: TGTGCCAGCAGTTCACGACTAGCGGGAGCCCCGTACGACAATGAGCAGTTCTTC; CDR3: CASSSRLAGAPYDNEQFF; D: TRBD2; size: many; V: TRBV2; J: TRBJ2-1
DNA: TGTGCCAGCTCACCACGGGTAGCGGGAGATTCGACAGATACGCAGTATTTT; CDR3: CASSPRVAGDSTDTQYF; D: TRBD2; size: few; V: TRBV18; J: TRBJ2-3